This T cell receptor beta chain emerged from a study of blood T cell repertoires in COVID-19. Across the whole study: The United States, Italy and Spain provided the acute and convalescent COVID-19 samples.

The Seattle patients, enrolled during active infection, were followed longitudinally. The method was immunoSEQ multiplex PCR; TCRdb's version includes in-frame clones alone and lacks a portion of them. The sample has around 140,000 clones, about 88% seen once. The germline gives CDR1 SGHTS, CDR2 YDEGEE. This CDR3 has 14 amino acids. Trimming removed 0 bases from V and 1 base from J, with 6 bases in between. The chain joins TRBV5-8 to TRBJ2-3; D is possibly TRBD1 (6 bases). Sequenced sample: peripheral blood. The TCR originated in a human donor with COVID-19, enrolled during active disease. The donor label of this sample is uncertain. The CDR3 coding sequence is TGTGCCAGCAGCTTGGACAGGGGCACAGATACGCAGTATTTT. Protein: CASSLDRGTDTQYF.